Following are 10 T cell receptor beta chains from one sample sequenced in a study of cytomegalovirus exposure and HLA in healthy donors. Both 60 Vbeta primers and 13 Jbeta primers went into the PCR. Clones were sequenced by immunoSEQ multiplex PCR, and TCRdb holds only the in-frame ones, with some missing. The repertoire includes 180,000 or so clones, 62% of them detected once, and 2.5% to 3.5% sits in the top ten. The sample taken for sequencing was PBMCs. Receptor source: a man aged 40-49 years in good health and CMV-seronegative.

The rearrangement uses TRBV30 and TRBJ2-7; 7 positions match TRBD1. With 4 bases clipped from V and 4 bases from J, the junction kept 13 bases outside the gene matches. The CDR3 is 15 amino acids. CDR1 GTSNPN and CDR2 SVGIG come from the germline V gene (reference sequence). For the CDR3, the DNA is TGTGCCTGGACTCCCTCCCAACAGGGGAAGTACGAGCAGTACTTC. Amino acids: CAWTPSQQGKYEQYF.

The chain employs TRBV5-1 and TRBJ2-5; TRBD2 agrees at 12 bases. V gave up 4 bases and J gave up 5 bases; unmatched junction bases: 3. Germline lookup yields CDR1 SGHRS and CDR2 YFSETQ. The CDR3 runs 14 residues. The CDR3 region is CASSPTSGSETQYF. CDR3 coding DNA: TGCGCCAGCAGCCCGACTAGCGGGAGTGAGACCCAGTACTTC.

This clone was seen a handful of times. This sequence joins TRBV29-1 and TRBJ2-3; 8 bases are shared with TRBD1. V lost 7 bases, J lost 1 base, and 4 bases stayed unmatched. Germline CDR1 SQVTM, CDR2 ANQGSEA. This CDR3 has 13 amino acids. CDR3 DNA sequence: TGCAGCGAAACGACAGGGGGCACAGATACGCAGTATTTT. It specifies CSETTGGTDTQYF.

The chain is built from TRBV18 and TRBJ2-3; TRBD2 matches 14 bases. With V trimmed by 0 bases and J by 1 base, 0 bases remained unmatched. The CDR3 is made up of 17 amino acids. From germline, CDR1 is KGHSH and CDR2 LQKENI. CDR3 region: CASSPPGLAGGTDTQYF. CDR3 DNA: TGTGCCAGCTCACCACCGGGACTAGCGGGGGGCACAGATACGCAGTATTTT. The full variable domain, its missing parts supplied by reference TRBV18 and TRBJ2-3, is NAGVMQNPRHLVRRRGQEARLRCSPMKGHSHVYWYRQLPEEGLKFMVYLQKENIIDESGMPKERFSAEFPKEGPSILRIQQVVRGDSAAYFCASSPPGLAGGTDTQYFGPGTRLTVL.

The chain has TRBV5-5 and TRBJ1-1; no definite D call. The CDR3 extends over 16 amino acids. CDR1 and CDR2 from the germline V gene are SGHKS and YYEKEE (reference sequence). The V end lost 4 bases, the J end lost 0 bases, and 16 bases lay between the germline ends. DNA of the CDR3: TGTGCCAGCAGCCGGACTGATACCCCTTTGAACACTGAAGCTTTCTTT. It encodes CASSRTDTPLNTEAFF.

V and J are TRBV12-2 and TRBJ1-2; TRBD1 is taken as the D call from the table, unchecked against the DNA. TRBV12-2 is deemed a pseudogene. This CDR3 spans 15 amino acids. The chain's CDR3 is CASRLREDRVYGYTF. The CDR3, as DNA: TGTGCAAGTCGCTTAAGGGAAGACAGGGTCTATGGCTACACCTTC.

CDR3 coding DNA: TGCAGCGTTGGGCCGGGGGGTGAAAAACTGTTTTTT. It specifies CSVGPGGEKLFF. V is TRBV29-1 and J is TRBJ1-4, with D perhaps TRBD1 (5 bases). The CDR3 runs to 12 residues. The germline V gene has CDR1 SQVTM and CDR2 ANQGSEA. V shed 4 bases and J shed 7 bases, with 10 bases lying between them.

The V gene is TRBV21-1, the J gene TRBJ1-5; TRBD1, as called in the table, went unchecked against the DNA. TRBV21-1 is assigned pseudogene status. The CDR3 is 17 residues long. CDR3 residues: CASSKGPGQNSNQPQHF. In DNA, the CDR3 is TGTGCCAGCAGCAAAGGTCCTGGACAGAATAGCAATCAGCCCCAGCATTTT.

The chain links TRBV2 to TRBJ2-5; 7 bases fit TRBD1. Germline trimming cut 6 bases from V and 1 base from J; bases unmatched to any gene: 5. The CDR3 spans 14 residues. CDR1 and CDR2 (germline): SNHLY, FYNNEI. As DNA, the CDR3 is TGTGCCAGCAGGATGGCAGGGGGCCAAGAGACCCAGTACTTC. It encodes CASRMAGGQETQYF.

V gene TRBV5-1 combines with J gene TRBJ2-7, with a weak D call TRBD1 (5 bases). CDR1 and CDR2 (germline): SGHRS, YFSETQ. CDR3 length: 15 amino acids. Trimming stripped 4 bases from V and 7 bases from J, with 21 bases between. CDR3 nucleotides: TGCGCCAGCAGCGACAACTTAGGACACCAACGAGAGCAGTACTTC. Protein product: CASSDNLGHQREQYF.